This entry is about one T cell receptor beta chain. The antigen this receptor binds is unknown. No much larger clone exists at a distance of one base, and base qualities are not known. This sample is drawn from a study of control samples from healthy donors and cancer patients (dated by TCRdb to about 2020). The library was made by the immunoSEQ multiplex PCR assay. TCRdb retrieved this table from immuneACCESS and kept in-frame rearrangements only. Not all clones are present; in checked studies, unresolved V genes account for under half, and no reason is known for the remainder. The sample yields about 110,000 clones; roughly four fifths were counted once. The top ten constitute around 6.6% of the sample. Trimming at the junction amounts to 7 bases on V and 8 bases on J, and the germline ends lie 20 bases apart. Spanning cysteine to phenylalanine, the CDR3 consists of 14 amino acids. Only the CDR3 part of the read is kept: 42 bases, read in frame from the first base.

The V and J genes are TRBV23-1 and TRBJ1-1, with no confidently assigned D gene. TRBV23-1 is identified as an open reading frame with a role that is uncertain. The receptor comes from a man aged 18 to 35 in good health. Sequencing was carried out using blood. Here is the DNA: TGCGCCAGCAAAATTCGGATGCGCCTTGAGGAAGCTTTCTTT. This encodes CASKIRMRLEEAFF.